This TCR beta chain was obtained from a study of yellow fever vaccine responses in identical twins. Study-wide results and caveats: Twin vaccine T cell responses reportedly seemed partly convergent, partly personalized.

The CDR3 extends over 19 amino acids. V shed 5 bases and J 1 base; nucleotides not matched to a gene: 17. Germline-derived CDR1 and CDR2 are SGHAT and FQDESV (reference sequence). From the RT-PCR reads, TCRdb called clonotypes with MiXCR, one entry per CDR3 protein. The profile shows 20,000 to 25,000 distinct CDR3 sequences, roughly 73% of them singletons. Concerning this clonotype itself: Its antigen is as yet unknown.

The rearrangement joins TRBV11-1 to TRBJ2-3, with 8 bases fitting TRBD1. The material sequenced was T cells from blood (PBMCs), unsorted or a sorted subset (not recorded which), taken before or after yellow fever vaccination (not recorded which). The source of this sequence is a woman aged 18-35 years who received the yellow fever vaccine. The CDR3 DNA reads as TGTGCCAGCAGCCTATCACCGGGACAGGCCTCTTCTGGCACAGATACGCAGTATTTT. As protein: CASSLSPGQASSGTDTQYF. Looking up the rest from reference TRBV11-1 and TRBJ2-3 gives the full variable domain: EAEVAQSPRYKITEKSQAVAFWCDPISGHATLYWYRQILGQGPELLVQFQDESVVDDSQLPKDRFSAERLKGVDSTLKIQPAELGDSAMYLCASSLSPGQASSGTDTQYFGPGTRLTVL.